The clone carrying this T cell receptor beta chain was detected many times. Its specificity is unknown. Germline V gene sequence: CDR1 MNHNS, CDR2 SASEGT. The CDR3 totals 13 residues. V lost 4 bases and J lost 3, with 10 bases in between. It was uncontrolled infection, other autoimmune disease, pregnancy or lactation that excluded patients. Sampled blood dates from first hyperthyroidism diagnosis, and it precedes any ophthalmopathy symptoms. The TCR beta CDR3 regions underwent amplification using RNA transcripts as the source. When the TCR CDR3 underwent first-round RT-PCR, the HTBI primer set was used. In TCRdb, the multiplex PCR reads were re-called with MiXCR into one record per CDR3 protein. The sample has a few hundred thousand distinct CDR3 sequences, roughly 15% seen once. These data are taken from a study of T cells in Graves' hyperthyroidism and ophthalmopathy. On the study more broadly: Before any treatment, at initial diagnosis, peripheral blood was collected.

Findings and limits, study-wide: A 13 V-J model separated ophthalmopathy from stable hyperthyroidism.

The sample was blood. The receptor was isolated from a woman aged 40 to 50 with Graves' hyperthyroidism that later progressed to Graves' ophthalmopathy. The chain is built from TRBV6-1 and TRBJ2-7; the D is unclear. CDR3 bases: TGTGCCAGCAGTGGACACATTCTCTACGAGCAGTACTTC. This codes for CASSGHILYEQYF.